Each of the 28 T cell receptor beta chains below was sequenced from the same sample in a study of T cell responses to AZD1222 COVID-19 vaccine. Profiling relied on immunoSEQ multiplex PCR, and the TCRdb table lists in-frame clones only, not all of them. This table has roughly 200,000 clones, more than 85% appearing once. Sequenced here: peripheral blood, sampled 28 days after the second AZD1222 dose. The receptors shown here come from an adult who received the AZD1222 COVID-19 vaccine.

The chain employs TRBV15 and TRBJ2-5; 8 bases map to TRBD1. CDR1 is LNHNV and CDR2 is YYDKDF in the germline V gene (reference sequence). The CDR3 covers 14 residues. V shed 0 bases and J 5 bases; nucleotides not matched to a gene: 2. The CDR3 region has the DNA TGTGCCACCAGCAGAGACAGGGGGCCGGAGACCCAGTACTTC. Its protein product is CATSRDRGPETQYF. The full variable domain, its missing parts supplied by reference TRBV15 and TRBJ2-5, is DAMVIQNPRYQVTQFGKPVTLSCSQTLNHNVMYWYQQKSSQAPKLLFHYYDKDFNNEADTPDNFQSRRPNTSFCFLDIRSPGLGDTAMYLCATSRDRGPETQYFGPGTRLLVL.

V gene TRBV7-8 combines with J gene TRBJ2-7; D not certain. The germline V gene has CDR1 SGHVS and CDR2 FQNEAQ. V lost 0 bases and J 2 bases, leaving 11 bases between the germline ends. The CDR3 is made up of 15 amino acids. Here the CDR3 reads CASSLASVGTYEQYF. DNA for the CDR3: TGTGCCAGCAGCTTAGCCAGTGTGGGGACCTACGAGCAGTACTTC.

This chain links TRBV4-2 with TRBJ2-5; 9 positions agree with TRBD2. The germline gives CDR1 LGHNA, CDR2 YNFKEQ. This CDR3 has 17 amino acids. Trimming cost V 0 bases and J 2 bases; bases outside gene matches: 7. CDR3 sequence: CASSQDLRSGGQETQYF. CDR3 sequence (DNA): TGTGCCAGCAGCCAAGATCTACGAAGCGGGGGGCAAGAGACCCAGTACTTC.

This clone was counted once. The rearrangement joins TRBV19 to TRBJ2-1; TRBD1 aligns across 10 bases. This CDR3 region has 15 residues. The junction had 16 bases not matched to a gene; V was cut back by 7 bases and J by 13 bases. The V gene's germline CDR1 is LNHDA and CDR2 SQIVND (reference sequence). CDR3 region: CASKITGTGATAQFF. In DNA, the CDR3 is TGTGCCAGTAAGATCACCGGGACAGGGGCCACCGCCCAGTTCTTC.

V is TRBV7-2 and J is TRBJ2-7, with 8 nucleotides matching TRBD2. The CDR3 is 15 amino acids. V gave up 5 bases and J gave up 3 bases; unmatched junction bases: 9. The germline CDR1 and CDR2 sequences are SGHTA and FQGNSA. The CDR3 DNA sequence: TGTGCCAGCAGCCCGGGTCGGGGGGGGCACTACGAGCAGTACTTC. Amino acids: CASSPGRGGHYEQYF.

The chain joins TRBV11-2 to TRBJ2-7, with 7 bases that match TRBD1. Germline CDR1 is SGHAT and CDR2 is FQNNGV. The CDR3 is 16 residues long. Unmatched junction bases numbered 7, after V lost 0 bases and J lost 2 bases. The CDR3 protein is CASSLERDRVPYEQYF. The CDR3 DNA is TGTGCCAGCAGCTTAGAGCGCGACAGGGTACCCTACGAGCAGTACTTC.

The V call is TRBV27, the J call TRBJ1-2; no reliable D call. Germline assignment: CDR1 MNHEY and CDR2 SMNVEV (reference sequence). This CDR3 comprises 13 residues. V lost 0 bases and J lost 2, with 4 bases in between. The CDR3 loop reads CASSLSLNYGYTF. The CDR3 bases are TGTGCCAGCAGTTTATCTCTCAACTATGGCTACACCTTC.

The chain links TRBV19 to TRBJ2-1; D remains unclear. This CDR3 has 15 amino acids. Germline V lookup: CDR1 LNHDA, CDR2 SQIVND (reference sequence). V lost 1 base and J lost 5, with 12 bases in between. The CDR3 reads CASSIAPTQNNEQFF. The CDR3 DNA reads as TGTGCCAGTAGTATAGCCCCCACTCAGAACAATGAGCAGTTCTTC.

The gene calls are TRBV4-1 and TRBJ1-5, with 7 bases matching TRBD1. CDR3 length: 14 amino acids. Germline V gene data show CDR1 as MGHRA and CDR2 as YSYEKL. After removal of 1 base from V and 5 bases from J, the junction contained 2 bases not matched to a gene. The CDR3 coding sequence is TGCGCCAGCAGCCAAGGGACAGGTCATCAGCCCCAGCATTTT. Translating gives CASSQGTGHQPQHF.

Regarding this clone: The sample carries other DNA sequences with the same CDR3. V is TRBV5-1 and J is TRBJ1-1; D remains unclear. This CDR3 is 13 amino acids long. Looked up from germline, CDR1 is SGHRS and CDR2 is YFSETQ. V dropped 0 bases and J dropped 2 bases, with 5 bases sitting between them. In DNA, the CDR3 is TGCGCCAGCAGCTTGGTCGCAAACACTGAAGCTTTCTTT. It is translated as CASSLVANTEAFF.

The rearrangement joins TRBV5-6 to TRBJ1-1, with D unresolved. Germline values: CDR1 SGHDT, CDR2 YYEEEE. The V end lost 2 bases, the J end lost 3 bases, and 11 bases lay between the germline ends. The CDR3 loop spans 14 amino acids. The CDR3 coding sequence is TGTGCCAGCAGCTTTGGTCCCGCTGACACTGAAGCTTTCTTT. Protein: CASSFGPADTEAFF.

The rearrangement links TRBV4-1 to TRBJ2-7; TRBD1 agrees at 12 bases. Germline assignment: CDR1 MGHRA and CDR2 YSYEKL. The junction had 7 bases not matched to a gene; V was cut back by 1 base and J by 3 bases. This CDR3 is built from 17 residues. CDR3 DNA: TGCGCCAGCAGCCAAGCCACGGGGACAGGGGGCCACTACGAGCAGTACTTC. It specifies CASSQATGTGGHYEQYF.

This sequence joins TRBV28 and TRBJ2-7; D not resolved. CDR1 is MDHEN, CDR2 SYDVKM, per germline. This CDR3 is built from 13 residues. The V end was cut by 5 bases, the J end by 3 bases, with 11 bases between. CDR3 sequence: CASSVGQYYEQYF. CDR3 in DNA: TGTGCCAGCAGTGTTGGGCAGTACTACGAGCAGTACTTC.

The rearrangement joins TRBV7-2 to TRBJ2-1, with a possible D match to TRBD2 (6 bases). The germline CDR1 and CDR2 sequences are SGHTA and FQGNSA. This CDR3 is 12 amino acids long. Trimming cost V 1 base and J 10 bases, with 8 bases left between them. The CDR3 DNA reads TGTGCCAGCAGCTTAGGGACTACAGAGCAGTTCTTC. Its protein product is CASSLGTTEQFF.

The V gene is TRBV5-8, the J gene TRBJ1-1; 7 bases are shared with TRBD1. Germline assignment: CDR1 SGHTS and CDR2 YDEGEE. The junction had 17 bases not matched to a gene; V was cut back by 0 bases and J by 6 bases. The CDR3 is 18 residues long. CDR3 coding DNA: TGTGCCAGCAGCTTGGCCGGTAGGGGGCTTATTGTATTGGCTGAAGCTTTCTTT. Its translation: CASSLAGRGLIVLAEAFF.

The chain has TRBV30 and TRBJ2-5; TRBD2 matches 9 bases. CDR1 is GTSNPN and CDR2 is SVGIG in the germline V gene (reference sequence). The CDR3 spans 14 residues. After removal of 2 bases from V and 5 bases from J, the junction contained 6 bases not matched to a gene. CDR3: CAWSSGLAWETQYF. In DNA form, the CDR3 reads TGTGCCTGGAGTTCGGGACTAGCATGGGAGACCCAGTACTTC.

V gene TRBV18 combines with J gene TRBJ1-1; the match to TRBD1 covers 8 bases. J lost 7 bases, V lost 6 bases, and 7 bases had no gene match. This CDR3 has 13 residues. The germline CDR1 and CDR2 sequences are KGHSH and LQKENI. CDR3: CASSPGQVNEAFF. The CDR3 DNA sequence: TGTGCCAGCTCCCCGGGACAGGTTAATGAAGCTTTCTTT.

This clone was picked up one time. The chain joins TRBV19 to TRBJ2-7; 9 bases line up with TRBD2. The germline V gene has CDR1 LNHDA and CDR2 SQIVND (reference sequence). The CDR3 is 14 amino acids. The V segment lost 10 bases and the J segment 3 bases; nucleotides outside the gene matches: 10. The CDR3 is CAIYEGLALYEQYF. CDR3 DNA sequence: TGTGCCATCTATGAGGGACTAGCTCTCTACGAGCAGTACTTC.

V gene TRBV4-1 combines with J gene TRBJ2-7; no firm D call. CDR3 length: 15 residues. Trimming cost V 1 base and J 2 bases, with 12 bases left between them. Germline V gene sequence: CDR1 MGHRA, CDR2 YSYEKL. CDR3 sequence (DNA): TGCGCCAGCAGCCAAGTTTTACAGACCACCTACGAGCAGTACTTC. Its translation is CASSQVLQTTYEQYF.

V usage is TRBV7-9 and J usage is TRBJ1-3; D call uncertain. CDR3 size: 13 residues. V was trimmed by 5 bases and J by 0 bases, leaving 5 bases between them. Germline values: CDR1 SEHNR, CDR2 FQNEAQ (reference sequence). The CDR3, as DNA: TGTGCCAGCAGCGCGAACTCTGGAAACACCATATATTTT. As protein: CASSANSGNTIYF.

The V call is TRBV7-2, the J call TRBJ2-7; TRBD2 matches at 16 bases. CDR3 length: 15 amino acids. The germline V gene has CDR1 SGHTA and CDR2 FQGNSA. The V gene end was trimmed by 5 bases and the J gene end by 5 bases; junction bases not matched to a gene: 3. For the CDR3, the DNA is TGTGCCAGCAGCCGCGGGACTAGCGGGAGGGACGAGCAGTACTTC. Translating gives CASSRGTSGRDEQYF.

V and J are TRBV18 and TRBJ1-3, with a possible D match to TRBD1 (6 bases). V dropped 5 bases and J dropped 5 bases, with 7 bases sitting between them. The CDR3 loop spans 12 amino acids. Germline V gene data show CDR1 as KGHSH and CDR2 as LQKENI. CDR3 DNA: TGTGCCAGCTCAGGGGGCCGAAACACCATATATTTT. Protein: CASSGGRNTIYF.

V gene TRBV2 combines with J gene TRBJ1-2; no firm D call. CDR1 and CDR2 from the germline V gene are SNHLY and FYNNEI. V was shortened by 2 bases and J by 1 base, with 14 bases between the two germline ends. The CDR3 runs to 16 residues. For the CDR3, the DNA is TGTGCCAGCAGTGAACTTCCACAAGCTCTTAACTATGGCTACACCTTC. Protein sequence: CASSELPQALNYGYTF.

The CDR3 DNA reads TGTGCCAGCAGCCCACAGGGGGGTATGAACACTGAAGCTTTCTTT. This gives the protein CASSPQGGMNTEAFF. The J gene is TRBJ1-1, the V gene TRBV9, with 8 nucleotides matching TRBD1. The CDR3 covers 15 residues. V lost 4 bases to trimming and J lost 0 bases; unmatched junction nucleotides: 5. Germline V gene sequence: CDR1 SGDLS, CDR2 YYNGEE.

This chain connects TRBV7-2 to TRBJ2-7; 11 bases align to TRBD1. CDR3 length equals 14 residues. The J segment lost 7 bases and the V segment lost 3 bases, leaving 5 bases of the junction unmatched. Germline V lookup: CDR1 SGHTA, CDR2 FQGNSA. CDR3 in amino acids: CASSLDRGLREQYF. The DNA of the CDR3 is TGTGCCAGCAGCTTGGACAGGGGGCTAAGAGAGCAGTACTTC.

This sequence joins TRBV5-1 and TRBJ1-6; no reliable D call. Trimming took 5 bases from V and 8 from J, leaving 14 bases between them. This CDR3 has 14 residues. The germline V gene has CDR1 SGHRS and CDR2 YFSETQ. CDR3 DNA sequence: TGCGCCAGCAGATCCTCCCTAGAGGATTCACCCCTCCACTTT. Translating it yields CASRSSLEDSPLHF.

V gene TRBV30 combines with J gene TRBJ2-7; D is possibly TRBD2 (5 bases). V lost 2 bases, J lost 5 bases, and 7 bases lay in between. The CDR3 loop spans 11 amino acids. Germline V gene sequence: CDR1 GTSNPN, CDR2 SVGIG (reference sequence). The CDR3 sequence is CAWSNGNEQYF. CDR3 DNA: TGTGCCTGGAGTAACGGGAACGAGCAGTACTTC.

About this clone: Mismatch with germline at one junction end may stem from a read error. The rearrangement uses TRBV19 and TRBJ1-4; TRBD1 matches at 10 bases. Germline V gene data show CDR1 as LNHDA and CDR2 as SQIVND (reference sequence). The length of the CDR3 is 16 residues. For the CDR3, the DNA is TGTGCCACTAGTCCAAAAGGGACAGGGGCGATAAGGGGACTGTTTTTT. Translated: CATSPKGTGAIRGLFF.